These 24 T cell receptor beta chains came from one sample sequenced in a study of CD8 T cells in ankylosing spondylitis. TCRdb recomputed calls from the 5' RACE reads with MiXCR, one row per CDR3 protein. The sample includes around 450,000 distinct CDR3 sequences, roughly 25% of them seen just once. Findings of the study overall: The study identified a TCR beta motif of under ten highly homologous variants that appeared characteristic of ankylosing spondylitis blood.

These TCRs are of unknown antigen specificity. Sequenced material: blood, either unsorted or a sorted T cell fraction (not recorded which). Receptors were obtained from a male donor with ankylosing spondylitis.

This chain joins TRBV5-1 and TRBJ1-6; 9 bases fit TRBD1. The V segment lost 2 bases and the J segment 10 bases; nucleotides outside the gene matches: 13. CDR3 length equals 17 residues. Per the germline V gene, CDR1 is SGHRS and CDR2 is YFSETQ. CDR3 coding DNA: TGCGCCAGCAGCTTCGCCGGGACAGGGTTAGGGGGATCACCCCTCCACTTT. Amino acid sequence: CASSFAGTGLGGSPLHF.

This clonotype occurred a few times. This chain connects TRBV29-1 to TRBJ1-1; D unresolved. Germline V gene lookup returns CDR1 SQVTM and CDR2 ANQGSEA. There are 13 residues in the CDR3. V was pared by 7 bases and J by 4 bases, with 16 bases between. This CDR3 reads CSAWVQSVTEAFF. CDR3 nucleotide sequence: TGCAGCGCCTGGGTGCAATCCGTCACTGAAGCTTTCTTT.

The V and J genes are TRBV30 and TRBJ2-2; possibly TRBD1 for D (6 bases). Trimming took 3 bases from V and 6 from J, leaving 11 bases between them. Germline-derived CDR1 and CDR2 are GTSNPN and SVGIG (reference sequence). The CDR3 sequence is 13 residues long. In nucleotides, the CDR3 is TGTGCCTGGAGGAAACAGGGTCCCGGGGAGCTGTTTTTT. It yields the protein CAWRKQGPGELFF.

This clonotype occurred many times. This chain links TRBV9 with TRBJ1-2; 8 bases map to TRBD1. This CDR3 has 16 residues. Germline lookup yields CDR1 SGDLS and CDR2 YYNGEE. V trimming: 3 bases; J trimming: 4 bases; junction bases outside the gene matches: 11. CDR3 bases: TGTGCCAGCAGCGCGGGACAGGCGGCGGGCTTCTATGGCTACACCTTC. The encoded protein is CASSAGQAAGFYGYTF.

This clonotype was counted only a few times. The J gene is TRBJ1-1, the V gene TRBV15; 7 nucleotides line up with TRBD1. The CDR3 is 14 residues long. V trimming: 0 bases; J trimming: 9 bases; junction bases outside the gene matches: 7. CDR1 and CDR2 (germline): LNHNV, YYDKDF (reference sequence). The CDR3 here is CATSRDQGGAKAFF. The DNA for the CDR3 is TGTGCCACCAGCAGAGATCAAGGGGGCGCAAAAGCTTTCTTT.

In its sample, this clonotype was seen once. The chain uses TRBV9 and TRBJ2-1; no reliable D call. The CDR3 is 13 residues long. Germline-derived CDR1 and CDR2 are SGDLS and YYNGEE. The V and J ends lost 1 base and 10 bases respectively, with 12 bases between them. Here the CDR3 reads CASSVHYPGEQFF. In DNA form, the CDR3 reads TGTGCCAGCAGCGTACATTACCCTGGGGAGCAGTTCTTC.

The J gene is TRBJ2-2, the V gene TRBV7-9, with 8 bases identical to TRBD1. The CDR3 sequence is 16 residues long. The ends lost 3 bases at V and 5 bases at J; junction bases unmatched: 8. Germline values: CDR1 SEHNR, CDR2 FQNEAQ (reference sequence). CDR3: CASSFVRTGRTGELFF. The CDR3 DNA follows: TGTGCCAGCAGCTTCGTAAGGACAGGGAGAACCGGGGAGCTGTTTTTT.

For this clonotype: Sequence at one end of the junction differs from germline and may be a read error. This chain links TRBV5-1 with TRBJ2-5; 7 bases are a match to TRBD2. Per the germline V gene, CDR1 is SGHRS and CDR2 is YFSETQ. This CDR3 region has 16 residues. The CDR3 DNA follows: TGCGCCAGCAGCTTCCTGCCGGCTAGCGGACAAGAGACCCTGTACTTC. The encoded protein is CASSFLPASGQETLYF.

This clonotype was counted once. The genes are TRBV5-1 and TRBJ1-2, with D tentatively TRBD1 (6 bases). Trimming took 2 bases from V and 3 from J, leaving 14 bases between them. This CDR3 is 15 amino acids long. Germline CDR1 and CDR2: SGHRS and YFSETQ. The CDR3 region has the DNA TGCGCCAGCAGCTTTGGACAGCTGAGTGACTATGGCTACACCTTC. This gives the protein CASSFGQLSDYGYTF.

The chain joins TRBV20-1 to TRBJ2-7; D is unclear. This CDR3 region has 13 residues. Germline V lookup: CDR1 DFQATT, CDR2 SNEGSKA (reference sequence). The V end lost 2 bases, the J end lost 0 bases, and 8 bases lay between the germline ends. In DNA form, the CDR3 reads TGCAGTGCTAGATCACTGGACTCCTACGAGCAGTACTTC. It is translated as CSARSLDSYEQYF.

This clonotype was recorded a few times. V usage is TRBV20-1 and J usage is TRBJ2-2; TRBD2 agrees at 10 bases. Germline CDR1 is DFQATT and CDR2 is SNEGSKA (reference sequence). This CDR3 region has 17 residues. After removal of 0 bases from V and 1 base from J, the junction contained 5 bases not matched to a gene. CDR3 residues: CSARDPRTSGNTGELFF. The CDR3 DNA reads as TGCAGTGCTAGAGATCCCCGGACTAGCGGGAACACCGGGGAGCTGTTTTTT.

This clonotype was seen repeatedly, ten times or more. Here the CDR3 DNA reads TGTGCCAGCAGCGGATTAGCGGCTCACACCGGGGAGCTGTTTTTT. It specifies CASSGLAAHTGELFF. This chain joins TRBV12-3 or TRBV12-4 and TRBJ2-2; TRBD2 is a possible D gene (6 bases). The CDR3 runs to 15 residues. V was clipped by 6 bases and J by 3 bases, with 14 bases between them.

J is TRBJ1-1 and V is TRBV12-3 or TRBV12-4; 9 positions agree with TRBD1. Germline trimming cut 4 bases from V and 4 bases from J; bases unmatched to any gene: 10. The CDR3 consists of 16 residues. The CDR3 sequence is CASSSSPTGGITEAFF. CDR3 DNA sequence: TGTGCCAGCAGTTCATCCCCGACAGGGGGAATCACTGAAGCTTTCTTT.

V and J are TRBV20-1 and TRBJ1-5; 9 bases fit TRBD1. Looked up from germline, CDR1 is DFQATT and CDR2 is SNEGSKA (reference sequence). The CDR3 totals 16 residues. V was clipped by 3 bases and J by 5 bases; unmatched bases: 11. This chain's CDR3 is CSARGVDRGFDQPQHF. CDR3 DNA: TGCAGTGCTAGGGGGGTGGACAGGGGATTTGATCAGCCCCAGCATTTT.

This clonotype has only a few counts. V and J are TRBV29-1 and TRBJ1-1; TRBD1 matches 9 bases. The length of the CDR3 is 13 residues. The J segment lost 7 bases and the V segment lost 6 bases, leaving 9 bases of the junction unmatched. Germline-derived CDR1 and CDR2 are SQVTM and ANQGSEA. DNA of the CDR3: TGCAGCGTCGTCTTACAGGGGGCAGGTGAAGCTTTCTTT. Its protein is CSVVLQGAGEAFF.

The sample holds a few counts of this clonotype. The CDR3 sequence is CASSPGTGRNEQYF. DNA for the CDR3: TGCGCCAGCAGTCCCGGGACAGGGAGGAACGAGCAGTACTTC. The V gene is TRBV5-1, the J gene TRBJ2-7; 9 nucleotides align to TRBD1. This CDR3 region has 14 residues. The V gene's germline CDR1 is SGHRS and CDR2 YFSETQ. V was pared by 5 bases and J by 5 bases, with 8 bases of the junction left unmatched.

In this sample, this clonotype turned up a few times. The V and J genes are TRBV6-5 and TRBJ2-2; D may be TRBD2 (5 bases). The CDR3 covers 15 residues. Between the trimmed V and J ends, which lost 2 bases and 6 bases, there was a span of 13 bases. Germline CDR1 and CDR2: MNHEY and SVGAGI. CDR3: CASSYEGLTAGELFF. The DNA for the CDR3 is TGTGCCAGCAGTTACGAGGGTCTTACCGCCGGGGAGCTGTTTTTT.

This clonotype has more than one count but fewer than ten. V is TRBV10-3 and J is TRBJ2-1; 7 bases are a match to TRBD1. Trimming removed 2 bases from V and 14 bases from J; junction bases left unmatched: 6. CDR3 length: 12 amino acids. Germline V gene data show CDR1 as ENHRY and CDR2 as SYGVKD. CDR3 region: CAISEDRVPEFF. In DNA, the CDR3 is TGTGCCATCAGTGAGGACAGGGTTCCGGAGTTCTTC.

This clonotype has more than one count but fewer than ten. The genes are TRBV24-1 and TRBJ2-3; TRBD2 matches at 10 bases. Trimming at V came to 4 bases and at J to 0 bases, leaving 6 bases not matched to a gene. The germline V gene encodes CDR1 KGHDR and CDR2 SFDVKD. The CDR3 sequence is 17 residues long. CDR3 sequence reads: CATSEDRLAGSTDTQYF. CDR3 in DNA: TGTGCCACCAGTGAGGACCGACTAGCGGGCAGCACAGATACGCAGTATTTT.

The chain uses TRBV4-2 and TRBJ2-2; no firm D call. The CDR3 consists of 16 residues. Trimming left V 3 bases short and J 3 bases short, with 14 bases between. Germline values: CDR1 LGHNA, CDR2 YNFKEQ. The CDR3 DNA reads as TGTGCCAGCAGCCAGAACGTGGTAGAAGACACCGGGGAGCTGTTTTTT. It codes for CASSQNVVEDTGELFF.

This clonotype was recorded at least ten times. This chain joins TRBV24-1 and TRBJ2-3; the D gene is possibly TRBD1 (6 bases). The CDR3 has 18 residues. V gave up 4 bases and J gave up 0 bases, with 19 bases separating them. Germline CDR1 and CDR2: KGHDR and SFDVKD. This chain's CDR3 is CATSDPTPQGPSTDTQYF. CDR3 DNA: TGTGCCACCAGTGACCCAACCCCACAGGGACCTAGCACAGATACGCAGTATTTT.

This clonotype has a handful of counts. V usage is TRBV5-1 and J usage is TRBJ2-3; D unclear. The V gene lost 1 base and the J gene lost 3 bases, with 12 bases spanning the gap. CDR1 is SGHRS, CDR2 YFSETQ, per germline. The CDR3 consists of 15 residues. The CDR3 DNA reads as TGCGCCAGCAGCTTGAACAGCCAGTCGACAGATACGCAGTATTTT. As protein: CASSLNSQSTDTQYF.

The chain couples TRBV10-3 to TRBJ2-1; the D gene is possibly TRBD1 (5 bases). V gave up 2 bases and J gave up 7 bases, with 15 bases separating them. Germline loops: CDR1 ENHRY, CDR2 SYGVKD. The CDR3 contains 15 residues. Here the CDR3 DNA reads TGTGCCATCAGTGAGAGTAGGGGTGAGTGGAATGAGCAGTTCTTC. This codes for CAISESRGEWNEQFF.

The chain has TRBV5-1 and TRBJ2-3; no clear D. The CDR3 runs 16 residues. Germline V gene data show CDR1 as SGHRS and CDR2 as YFSETQ. With 0 bases removed from V and 5 bases from J, the gap between germline ends came to 16 bases. CDR3 in DNA: TGCGCCAGCAGCTTGGGGGCGGCTCTGGGTCGAGATACGCAGTATTTT. Its protein is CASSLGAALGRDTQYF.